This T cell receptor beta chain came from a study of neurological immune-mediated disorders. This clonotype was counted at least ten times. Its antigen remains unknown. Noted time point: longitudinal time-point 1 (baseline). Deletions cut 0 bases from V and 7 bases from J, with 15 bases between. This CDR3 has 15 residues. CDR1 is DFQATT, CDR2 SNEGSKA, per germline (reference sequence). Study observations and caveats: The multiple sclerosis repertoire cluster showed no association with any clinical or MRI feature. The authors stated that larger cohorts are needed.

TCRdb re-analysed the 5' RACE reads in MiXCR, keeping a single row per CDR3 protein. The data show approximately 37,000 distinct CDR3 sequences, 3% to 3.5% seen once. The sample comprised PBMCs. The sequence derives from a woman aged 55-70 years with multiple sclerosis. This chain uses TRBV20-1 with TRBJ2-2; the D call may be TRBD1 or TRBD2 (5 bases each). The CDR3 loop reads CSARDQWTSGGELFF. In DNA, the CDR3 is TGCAGTGCTAGAGATCAATGGACAAGCGGCGGGGAGCTGTTTTTT.